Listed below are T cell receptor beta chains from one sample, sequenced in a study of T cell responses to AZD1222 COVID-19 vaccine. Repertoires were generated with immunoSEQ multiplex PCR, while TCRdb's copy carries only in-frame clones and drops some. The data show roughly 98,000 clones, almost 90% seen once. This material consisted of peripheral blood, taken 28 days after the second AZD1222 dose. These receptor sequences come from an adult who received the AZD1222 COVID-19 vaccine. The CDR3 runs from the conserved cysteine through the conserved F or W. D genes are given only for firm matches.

CDR3 protein: CASSQEGVYEQYF
CDR3 DNA: TGTGCCAGCAGCCAAGAAGGGGTCTACGAGCAGTACTTC
D gene: -
V gene: TRBV3-1/TRBV3-2
J gene: TRBJ2-7
CDR3 length: 13

CDR3 protein: CASSPGEANEQYF
CDR3 DNA: TGTGCCAGCTCACCAGGGGAAGCGAACGAGCAGTACTTC
D gene: -
V gene: TRBV18
J gene: TRBJ2-7
CDR3 length: 13

CDR3 protein: CASSFGTNPNEQFF
CDR3 DNA: TGTGCCAGCAGCTTTGGGACTAACCCCAATGAGCAGTTCTTC
D gene: TRBD2
V gene: TRBV5-4
J gene: TRBJ2-1
CDR3 length: 14

CDR3 protein: CASSLGAGAYGYTF
CDR3 DNA: TGCGCCAGCAGCTTAGGGGCAGGGGCATATGGCTACACCTTC
D gene: -
V gene: TRBV5-1
J gene: TRBJ1-2
CDR3 length: 14

CDR3 protein: CASSLEGRDNQPQHF
CDR3 DNA: TGCGCCAGCAGCTTGGAAGGCAGGGACAATCAGCCCCAGCATTTT
D gene: -
V gene: TRBV5-1
J gene: TRBJ1-5
CDR3 length: 15

CDR3 protein: CAWSVVPNYGYTF
CDR3 DNA: TGTGCCTGGAGTGTAGTCCCTAACTATGGCTACACCTTC
D gene: -
V gene: TRBV30
J gene: TRBJ1-2
CDR3 length: 13

CDR3 protein: CASSFVFLSQFF
CDR3 DNA: TGTGCCAGCAGTTTTGTATTTCTATCCCAGTTCTTC
D gene: -
V gene: TRBV12-3/TRBV12-4
J gene: TRBJ2-1
CDR3 length: 12

CDR3 protein: CANPGGRDTEAFF
CDR3 DNA: TGTGCCAATCCCGGGGGGAGGGACACTGAAGCTTTCTTT
D gene: -
V gene: TRBV10-3
J gene: TRBJ1-1
CDR3 length: 13

CDR3 protein: CASSVGILGTDTQYF
CDR3 DNA: TGTGCCAGCAGCGTAGGAATCCTAGGCACAGATACGCAGTATTTT
D gene: -
V gene: TRBV9
J gene: TRBJ2-3
CDR3 length: 15

CDR3 protein: CASSKGNRGEVYGYTF
CDR3 DNA: TGTGCCAGCAGCAAAGGAAACAGGGGCGAGGTCTATGGCTACACCTTC
D gene: -
V gene: TRBV21-1
J gene: TRBJ1-2
CDR3 length: 16

CDR3 protein: CASSETLGTDTQYF
CDR3 DNA: TGTGCCAGCAGTGAAACTCTAGGAACAGATACGCAGTATTTT
D gene: -
V gene: TRBV2
J gene: TRBJ2-3
CDR3 length: 14

CDR3 protein: CASSLTAGGGVDTQYF
CDR3 DNA: TGTGCCAGCAGCTTAACGGCGGGAGGGGGTGTAGATACGCAGTATTTT
D gene: TRBD2
V gene: TRBV7-3
J gene: TRBJ2-3
CDR3 length: 16

CDR3 protein: CAKLWTTNTGELFF
CDR3 DNA: TGCGCCAAGCTGTGGACAACGAACACCGGGGAGCTGTTTTTT
D gene: -
V gene: TRBV10-1
J gene: TRBJ2-2
CDR3 length: 14